Presented here are 14 T cell receptor beta chains from one specimen sequenced in a study of regulatory dendritic cells for organ transplantation. Here immunoSEQ multiplex PCR was the method, and the copy in TCRdb shows in-frame clones only, minus some. Among about 5,400 clones listed, approximately 72% were seen once. What these receptors recognize is not known. Sorted subsets were CFSE-labeled and cultured roughly 5 days with allogeneic dendritic cells. Sequencing was carried out using memory CD8+ T cells from blood cultured with regulatory dendritic cells. As to subset: CD45RO+ memory T cells. All receptors come from a human donor in good health.

The chain has TRBV6-1 and TRBJ2-2, with D hard to call. V was pared by 4 bases and J by 3 bases, with 12 bases between. The CDR3 is made up of 15 amino acids. The germline CDR1 and CDR2 sequences are MNHNS and SASEGT. CDR3 in DNA: TGTGCCAGCAGTGGATATAGGGTATACACCGGGGAGCTGTTTTTT. This gives the protein CASSGYRVYTGELFF.

This clone was detected a few times. V is TRBV7-8 and J is TRBJ2-7; 8 nucleotides agree with TRBD1. The CDR3 runs 14 residues. V dropped 5 bases and J dropped 3; count of bases not matched to a gene: 6. The germline V gene has CDR1 SGHVS and CDR2 FQNEAQ. CDR3 in amino acids: CASSPGDRNYEQYF. Written as DNA, the CDR3 is TGTGCCAGCAGCCCAGGGGACAGGAACTACGAGCAGTACTTC.

The genes are TRBV30 and TRBJ1-2; 8 bases agree with TRBD1. Germline V lookup: CDR1 GTSNPN, CDR2 SVGIG (reference sequence). This CDR3 is built from 16 residues. Trimming cost V 0 bases and J 4 bases; bases outside gene matches: 10. CDR3 region: CAWSVNLAGGGYGYTF. As DNA, the CDR3 is TGTGCCTGGAGTGTCAATTTGGCAGGGGGCGGCTATGGCTACACCTTC.

The gene calls are TRBV4-2 and TRBJ2-5; TRBD1 matches at 7 bases. The germline CDR1 and CDR2 sequences are LGHNA and YNFKEQ. The V gene end was trimmed by 4 bases and the J gene end by 3 bases; junction bases not matched to a gene: 5. The CDR3 totals 14 residues. CDR3: CASSPPDREETQYF. The CDR3 DNA is TGTGCCAGCAGCCCACCAGACAGGGAAGAGACCCAGTACTTC.

The genes are TRBV19 and TRBJ1-4; D is possibly TRBD1 (6 bases). The CDR3 is 15 residues long. The germline V and J ends were trimmed by 3 bases and 4 bases, with 12 bases remaining between them. The germline gives CDR1 LNHDA, CDR2 SQIVND (reference sequence). The CDR3 protein is CASSIARGYNEKLFF. The CDR3, as DNA: TGTGCCAGTAGTATCGCCAGGGGTTATAATGAAAAACTGTTTTTT.

V usage is TRBV10-3 and J usage is TRBJ2-7; TRBD1 matches 9 bases. The germline CDR1 and CDR2 sequences are ENHRY and SYGVKD. With V trimmed by 4 bases and J by 7 bases, 8 bases remained unmatched. CDR3 length: 14 residues. CDR3 sequence: CAISAAGTGREQYF. CDR3 DNA: TGTGCCATCAGTGCCGCAGGGACAGGGAGGGAGCAGTACTTC.

V usage is TRBV15 and J usage is TRBJ1-5; D unresolved. Per germline, CDR1 LNHNV and CDR2 YYDKDF (reference sequence). V dropped 9 bases and J dropped 6 bases, with 15 bases sitting between them. The CDR3 has 13 amino acids. As DNA, the CDR3 is TGTGCCACGAGGGAGGAAGTGGGTCAGCCCCAGCATTTT. It translates to CATREEVGQPQHF.

V is TRBV19 and J is TRBJ2-1; D possibly corresponds to TRBD2 (5 bases). Germline CDR1 is LNHDA and CDR2 is SQIVND (reference sequence). The ends were cut back, 1 base at V and 2 bases at J, with 9 bases in the middle. The CDR3 contains 15 residues. The CDR3 DNA reads TGTGCCAGTAGTATAGGAGGGATCCCCTACAATGAGCAGTTCTTC. This encodes CASSIGGIPYNEQFF.

This clone was recorded once. This chain links TRBV5-1 with TRBJ2-2; D call uncertain. V was pared by 7 bases and J by 3 bases, with 13 bases between. Germline loops: CDR1 SGHRS, CDR2 YFSETQ. The CDR3 has 14 residues. CDR3 sequence (DNA): TGCGCCAGCCCACAGAAGAACTACACCGGGGAGCTGTTTTTT. Protein sequence: CASPQKNYTGELFF.

CDR3 DNA: TGTGCCAGCAGCCCGGGGGTAGGCCTGAGAGGTGGCTACACCTTC. Its protein is CASSPGVGLRGGYTF. This chain joins TRBV7-2 and TRBJ1-2, with D possibly matching TRBD1 (5 bases). The germline V and J ends were trimmed by 5 bases and 7 bases, with 20 bases remaining between them. This CDR3 region has 15 residues. Germline loops: CDR1 SGHTA, CDR2 FQGNSA.

This chain links TRBV15 with TRBJ2-1, with 9 bases aligning to TRBD1. This CDR3 spans 15 amino acids. V shed 4 bases and J 3 bases; nucleotides not matched to a gene: 4. Per germline, CDR1 LNHNV and CDR2 YYDKDF (reference sequence). The CDR3 is CATSTMTGGYNEQFF. The CDR3 nucleotides read TGTGCCACCAGCACCATGACAGGGGGCTACAATGAGCAGTTCTTC.

The CDR3 DNA reads as TGTGCCAGCAGCCCCGCCAGGGATAGTTACACCATATATTTT. Translating it yields CASSPARDSYTIYF. The chain has TRBV7-9 and TRBJ1-3, with D possibly TRBD1 on 5 matching bases. V gave up 5 bases and J gave up 8 bases, with 16 bases separating them. Germline assignment: CDR1 SEHNR and CDR2 FQNEAQ (reference sequence). The CDR3 totals 14 residues.

V gene TRBV7-2 combines with J gene TRBJ1-1, with D possibly being TRBD1 (6 bases). The V gene's germline CDR1 is SGHTA and CDR2 FQGNSA. The CDR3 is made up of 13 amino acids. V dropped 8 bases and J dropped 3 bases, with 13 bases sitting between them. This CDR3 reads CASLMDSYTEAFF. CDR3 coding DNA: TGTGCCAGCCTCATGGACAGCTACACTGAAGCTTTCTTT.

J is TRBJ2-7 and V is TRBV9; 10 positions agree with TRBD2. The germline V gene has CDR1 SGDLS and CDR2 YYNGEE. The trim removed 7 bases at V and 0 bases at J, leaving 7 bases unmatched. The CDR3 sequence is 15 residues long. The CDR3 bases are TGTGCCAGCTCGGTAGCGGGAGGCCCCTCCTACGAGCAGTACTTC. Its protein is CASSVAGGPSYEQYF. Using reference TRBV9 and TRBJ2-7 for the parts outside the CDR3, the full variable domain is DSGVTQTPKHLITATGQRVTLRCSPRSGDLSVYWYQQSLDQGLQFLIQYYNGEERAKGNILERFSAQQFPDLHSELNLSSLELGDSALYFCASSVAGGPSYEQYFGPGTRLTVT.